This T cell receptor (beta chain) comes out of a study of prognosis after radiotherapy for stage I lung cancer. Study as a whole: Radiotherapy used SBRT, divided into 3 to 5 fractions and reaching a biologically effective dose of at least 100 Gy.

This clonotype appeared many times. The antigen remains unidentified. V lost 6 bases, J lost 0 bases, and 6 bases lay in between. Germline CDR1 and CDR2: SNHLY and FYNNEI. This CDR3 contains 12 residues. With two-round multiplex PCR, TCR beta CDR3 sequences were amplified from genomic DNA. Every TRBV and TRBJ gene had its own specific primer in first-round PCR. TCRdb ran MiXCR on the multiplex PCR reads and lists one entry per CDR3 protein. The data hold around 13,000 distinct CDR3 sequences, with 43% observed a single time. CT and PET/CT showed node-negative disease in all patients, none of whom had received prior chemotherapy or radiotherapy or had other malignancies. Overall study findings and caveats: In patients who developed distant metastases, Shannon entropy measured after stereotactic body radiation therapy was lower, and baseline Shannon entropy was not associated with metastases.

The sequence was collected from a donor aged 50 or older with non-small cell lung cancer. Sample: PBMCs, taken before or after stereotactic body radiation therapy (not recorded which). This chain joins TRBV2 and TRBJ2-7; no firm D call. DNA for the CDR3: TGTGCCAGCAGACCCATCTCCTACGAGCAGTACTTC. This translates into CASRPISYEQYF.